The rows below give T cell receptor beta chains drawn from one sample of a study of post-analysis software for immune sequencing data. TCRdb re-called the PCR reads through MiXCR, storing one row per CDR3 protein. Of roughly 410,000 distinct CDR3 sequences listed, less than 35% are singletons. Sequenced: blood. The receptors derive from a girl aged 5-17 years with multiple sclerosis. Both conserved end residues are part of each CDR3. A D gene is named only where the DNA matches it firmly. Not every row has a clone size; where given, it reads once, few, many or a size class.

NA,TRBV5-7,TRBJ2-2,NA,15,TGTGCCAGCAACCAGGGACCGACAAACACCGGGGAGCTGTTTTTT,CASNQGPTNTGELFF
TRBD1,TRBV7-2,TRBJ1-4,once,15,TGTGCCAGCAGCTCCCGGACAGGGGGTTATGAAAAACTGTTTTTT,CASSSRTGGYEKLFF
TRBD1,TRBV6-1,TRBJ1-5,few,18,TGTGCCAGCCAGACTACTAGACAGGGAAGGGGCGGCAATCAGCCCCAGCATTTT,CASQTTRQGRGGNQPQHF
TRBD2,TRBV20-1,TRBJ2-3,NA,15,TGCAGTGCTAGGCGACTAGCGAATGGCAAACGTGCGCAGTATTTT,CSARRLANGKRAQYF
TRBD2,TRBV6-1,TRBJ2-3,NA,17,TGTGCCAGCAGTGCATATAGCGGGGGGGCCCCAACAGATACGCAGTATTTT,CASSAYSGGAPTDTQYF
TRBD2,TRBV4-3,TRBJ2-1,NA,15,TGCGCCAGCAGCCAGCTCCGGGGGGGTCGGAATGAGCAGTTCTTC,CASSQLRGGRNEQFF
NA,TRBV12-3/TRBV12-4,TRBJ2-3,NA,13,TGTGCCAGCAGTCCTGGGGTTCCAGATACGCAGTATTTT,CASSPGVPDTQYF
NA,TRBV19,TRBJ1-4,NA,16,TGTGCCAGTAGTACCGTTCCCCCCTCACGGAGCGAAAAACTGTTTTTT,CASSTVPPSRSEKLFF
NA,TRBV5-1,TRBJ1-1,few,15,TGCGCCAGCAGCTTGGTCTGGGGAGCGAACACTGAAGCTTTCTTT,CASSLVWGANTEAFF
TRBD1,TRBV27,TRBJ1-5,once,16,TGTGCCAGCAGTGCCGGGGACAGGGGAGGCAATCAGCCCCAGCATTTT,CASSAGDRGGNQPQHF
NA,TRBV20-1,TRBJ2-4,few,11,TGCAGTGCTACCTACGGAAACATTCAGTACTTC,CSATYGNIQYF
NA,TRBV6-6,TRBJ2-7,few,13,TGTGCCAGCAGTTACAGCGGCAGTGCCGAGCAGTACTTC,CASSYSGSAEQYF
NA,TRBV4-1,TRBJ1-6,NA,15,TGCGCCAGCAGCCAAGATCGGGACGGTAATTCACCCCTCCACTTT,CASSQDRDGNSPLHF
NA,TRBV7-6,TRBJ2-1,NA,16,TGTGCCAGCAGCTTAAGATTGGGACTTTCCTACAATGAGCAGTTCTTC,CASSLRLGLSYNEQFF
NA,TRBV11-2,TRBJ2-3,NA,13,TGTGCCAGCAGCTTAGTTTCACCAGATACGCAGTATTTT,CASSLVSPDTQYF
NA,TRBV28,TRBJ2-4,few,15,TGTGCCAGCAGTTTAGGGGGGATAGCCAAAAACATTCAGTACTTC,CASSLGGIAKNIQYF
TRBD1,TRBV6-1,TRBJ1-2,NA,14,TGTGCCAGCATCCTCGACAGGGGTGGCTATGGCTACACCTTC,CASILDRGGYGYTF
NA,TRBV6-1,TRBJ1-6,few,10,TGTGCCAGCAAGGAGGGGTTTTACCACTTT,CASKEGFYHF
NA,TRBV14,TRBJ2-3,NA,16,TGTGCCAGCAGCCAGATGGGCGGGTCCCGCACAGATACGCAGTATTTT,CASSQMGGSRTDTQYF
TRBD1,TRBV29-1,TRBJ2-7,few,14,TGCAGCGCCCTTAACGGGACAGGGGCCTACGAGCAGTACTTC,CSALNGTGAYEQYF
TRBD1,TRBV5-1,TRBJ1-5,NA,14,TGCGCCAGCAGCTCCGGACAGGACAATCAGCCCCAGCATTTT,CASSSGQDNQPQHF
NA,TRBV7-3,TRBJ2-3,few,13,TGTGCCAGCAGCCCAGCAAGGTCTAATACGCAGTATTTT,CASSPARSNTQYF
NA,TRBV15,TRBJ2-3,few,15,TGTGCCACCAGCAGAGTAGGGGGACTCACAGATACGCAGTATTTT,CATSRVGGLTDTQYF
NA,TRBV7-9,TRBJ1-1,NA,14,TGTGCCAGCTGCCGTGACCTTCTGAACACTGAAGCTTTCTTT,CASCRDLLNTEAFF
NA,TRBV7-9,TRBJ2-7,many,14,TGTGCCAGCAGCTTATATCCTGAGTCCTACGAGCAGTACTTC,CASSLYPESYEQYF
NA,TRBV6-5,TRBJ1-2,NA,13,TGTGCCAGCAGTCGGACAGACCTCTATGGCTACACCTTC,CASSRTDLYGYTF
NA,TRBV20-1,TRBJ2-7,NA,11,TGCAGTGCTAGTAATCGGCGCGAGCAGTACTTC,CSASNRREQYF
NA,TRBV11-2,TRBJ1-1,few,15,TGTGCCAGCAGCTACAGGGTCTCGCGGAACACTGAAGCTTTCTTT,CASSYRVSRNTEAFF
NA,TRBV12-3/TRBV12-4,TRBJ2-3,NA,16,TGTGCCAGCAGTTTAAATCTATTCCGGGAAGCAGATACGCAGTATTTT,CASSLNLFREADTQYF
TRBD2,TRBV12-3/TRBV12-4,TRBJ2-2,few,15,TGTGCCAGCAGCGCCGGACTAGAGGGCACCGGGGAGCTGTTTTTT,CASSAGLEGTGELFF